Ten or more counts support the clone carrying this T cell receptor (beta chain). Its antigen is as yet unknown. Sample time point: newly diagnosed GD, antithyroid drugs for less than 3 months. PBMC RNA was the source of the TCR library. This specimen comes from a study of regulatory T cells in long-lasting Graves disease. This CDR3 spans 12 amino acids. CDR1 and CDR2 from the germline V gene are SEHNR and FQNEAQ (reference sequence). V was clipped by 1 base and J by 7 bases, with 7 bases between them. Study conclusions and caveats: Persistent disease exhibited a predilection for TRBV28, TRBJ1-2 and TRBJ2-5. Accuracy was possibly reduced by small sample size.

Relying on iRepertoire HTBI primers and Arm-PCR of CDR3 regions, the team built TCR beta libraries. In TCRdb, the multiplex PCR reads were re-called with MiXCR into one record per CDR3 protein. Of roughly 320,000 distinct CDR3 sequences listed, roughly 17% were seen once; the top ten hold roughly 27%. These data were also filed under a second study, of T cells in Graves' hyperthyroidism and ophthalmopathy. That source notes: Hyperthyroidism in the patients, aged 18 to 65, was newly diagnosed and under 2 months in duration.

The specimen was peripheral blood mononuclear cells (PBMCs), collected at new diagnosis, from a patient treated with antithyroid drugs. This sequence joins TRBV7-9 and TRBJ1-1, with D maybe TRBD1 (5 bases). The sequence was obtained from a man aged 35 to 55 with Graves disease. CDR3 sequence: CASSLGQIEAFF. The DNA of the CDR3 is TGTGCCAGCAGCTTAGGACAGATTGAAGCTTTCTTT.